Below are 14 T cell receptor beta chains sequenced from a single sample in a study of T cell responses to AZD1222 COVID-19 vaccine. Clones were read by immunoSEQ multiplex PCR, and TCRdb kept only the in-frame ones, dropping some. The repertoire consists of 90,000 to 150,000 clones, with about 90% occurring once and the leading ten covering 3.5% to 5%. The specimen was peripheral blood, collected on day 0 of AZD1222 vaccination. Every receptor here comes from an adult in good health.

This clone showed up just once. The chain couples TRBV12-3 or TRBV12-4 to TRBJ1-1, with D possibly TRBD1 on 6 matching bases. Trimming took 5 bases from V and 10 from J, leaving 14 bases between them. The CDR3 has 12 residues. The CDR3 DNA sequence: TGTGCCAGCAGTACGAGGACACAGGGAGCTTTCTTT. Translating it yields CASSTRTQGAFF.

V is TRBV2 and J is TRBJ1-4; 8 bases match TRBD1. Germline trimming cut 6 bases from V and 4 bases from J; bases unmatched to any gene: 4. CDR3 length: 14 residues. Germline V gene sequence: CDR1 SNHLY, CDR2 FYNNEI. The chain's CDR3 is CASSQDRGNEKLFF. DNA for the CDR3: TGTGCCAGCAGCCAAGACAGGGGTAATGAAAAACTGTTTTTT.

J is TRBJ1-2 and V is TRBV19; D is undetermined. Per the germline V gene, CDR1 is LNHDA and CDR2 is SQIVND (reference sequence). This CDR3 spans 14 amino acids. The ends were cut back, 5 bases at V and 8 bases at J, with 18 bases in the middle. The CDR3 DNA is TGTGCCAGTAGTCGCCAGACCCAACTCCGGGGCTACACCTTC. Its translation: CASSRQTQLRGYTF.

The V call is TRBV6-6, the J call TRBJ1-5; 7 nucleotides match TRBD1. This CDR3 region has 15 residues. V lost 3 bases and J lost 5; bases outside the gene matches: 7. CDR1 is MNHNY, CDR2 SVGAGI, per germline (reference sequence). CDR3 amino acids: CASSYYRGQDQPQHF. The CDR3 bases are TGTGCCAGCAGTTATTACAGGGGACAAGATCAGCCCCAGCATTTT.

V and J are TRBV5-1 and TRBJ2-7; TRBD2 agrees at 8 bases. The CDR3 is 14 amino acids. The V and J ends lost 5 bases and 5 bases, in that order; junction bases with no gene match: 9. CDR1 is SGHRS, CDR2 YFSETQ, per germline. In DNA, the CDR3 is TGCGCCAGCAGACCCCGGCTAGCGGGCCACGAGCAGTACTTC. It specifies CASRPRLAGHEQYF.

For this clone: This sample includes further DNA sequences coding for the same CDR3. The chain has TRBV30 and TRBJ2-7; tentatively, D is TRBD1 (6 bases). Germline V gene lookup returns CDR1 GTSNPN and CDR2 SVGIG (reference sequence). The CDR3 is 13 residues long. The ends were cut back, 1 base at V and 1 base at J, with 8 bases in the middle. The CDR3: CAWSEDSSYEQYF. The CDR3 coding sequence is TGTGCCTGGAGTGAGGACAGTTCCTACGAGCAGTACTTC. Complete variable domain (other parts from reference TRBV30 and TRBJ2-7): SQTIHQWPATLVQPVGSPLSLECTVEGTSNPNLYWYRQAAGRGLQLLFYSVGIGQISSEVPQNLSASRPQDRQFILSSKKLLLSDSGFYLCAWSEDSSYEQYFGPGTRLTVT.

The genes are TRBV2 and TRBJ1-4; possible D gene TRBD1, 6 bases. V was trimmed by 5 bases and J by 7 bases, leaving 20 bases between them. Germline loops: CDR1 SNHLY, CDR2 FYNNEI. The CDR3 runs 16 residues. CDR3 in DNA: TGTGCCAGCAGTCCAGCCCTGAGGGGGAGGAGTGAAAAACTGTTTTTT. Translated, it gives CASSPALRGRSEKLFF. The full variable domain, with the rest looked up from reference TRBV2 and TRBJ1-4, is EPEVTQTPSHQVTQMGQEVILRCVPISNHLYFYWYRQILGQKVEFLVSFYNNEISEKSEIFDDQFSVERPDGSNFTLKIRSTKLEDSAMYFCASSPALRGRSEKLFFGSGTQLSVL.

The chain is built from TRBV7-9 and TRBJ1-1; maybe TRBD1 (6 bases). CDR1 SEHNR and CDR2 FQNEAQ come from the germline V gene (reference sequence). The CDR3 covers 13 residues. Trimming left V 10 bases short and J 4 bases short, with 16 bases between. The CDR3, as DNA: TGTGCCATCCTCGGGGGGCTGGGCACTGAAGCTTTCTTT. Amino acids: CAILGGLGTEAFF.

This chain links TRBV10-2 with TRBJ1-1; TRBD1 is a possible D gene (5 bases). CDR3 length equals 13 residues. Germline V gives CDR1 WSHSY, CDR2 SAAADI. V lost 5 bases and J 0 bases, leaving 7 bases between the germline ends. The CDR3 sequence: CASSLTVNTEAFF. In DNA, the CDR3 is TGCGCCAGCAGTTTGACAGTGAACACTGAAGCTTTCTTT.

This clone was seen a few times. The chain links TRBV5-4 to TRBJ1-6, with a possible D match to TRBD1 (5 bases). The V gene lost 1 base and the J gene lost 9 bases, with 11 bases spanning the gap. The germline CDR1 and CDR2 sequences are SGHNT and YYREEE (reference sequence). The CDR3 has 14 residues. The CDR3 DNA is TGTGCCAGCAGCTTGCAGGGATACAGTTCACCCCTCCACTTT. This sequence encodes CASSLQGYSSPLHF.

On this clone itself: It may be a read error: a sequence one base away is much more abundant. The chain joins TRBV15 to TRBJ2-7; D might be TRBD1 (6 bases). Trimming took off 5 bases at V and 3 bases at J, with 8 bases between the two ends. This CDR3 contains 12 residues. Germline assignment: CDR1 LNHNV and CDR2 YYDKDF (reference sequence). For the CDR3, the DNA is TGTGCCACCAGCCAGGACAGCTACGAGCAGTACTTC. Amino acid sequence: CATSQDSYEQYF.

J is TRBJ2-2 and V is TRBV3-1 (or the pseudogene TRBV3-2); 7 nucleotides match TRBD1. The trim removed 6 bases at V and 1 base at J, leaving 2 bases unmatched. From germline, CDR1 is LGHDT and CDR2 YNNKEL (reference sequence). The CDR3 has 14 amino acids. The CDR3 DNA reads as TGTGCCAGCAGTCGGACAGGGAACACCGGGGAGCTGTTTTTT. Translated, it gives CASSRTGNTGELFF.

The rearrangement links TRBV28 to TRBJ2-1; no reliable D call. The CDR3 is made up of 14 amino acids. Trimming removed 6 bases from V and 4 bases from J, with 13 bases in between. Germline V gene sequence: CDR1 MDHEN, CDR2 SYDVKM. The chain's CDR3 is CASSPATVYNEQFF. The CDR3 nucleotides read TGTGCCAGCAGCCCTGCGACGGTGTACAATGAGCAGTTCTTC.

This clone was recorded a few times. This chain links TRBV30 with TRBJ1-3, with D possibly TRBD1 on 6 matching bases. The CDR3 is 15 amino acids. Trimming shortened V by 0 bases and J by 2 bases, and 11 bases separated the two germline ends. CDR1 and CDR2 from the germline V gene are GTSNPN and SVGIG (reference sequence). The CDR3, as DNA: TGTGCCTGGAGTGTTGCAGGGGAGGCTGGAAACACCATATATTTT. Its translation: CAWSVAGEAGNTIYF.